Detailed here is one TCR beta chain. This clonotype was counted only a few times. It has no known antigen specificity. Base-call qualities are not available, and no considerably larger clone is one nucleotide away. The CDR3 runs 12 residues from the cysteine to the phenylalanine. CDR3 DNA is the only sequence kept; it has 36 bases, read in frame from the first base. The trim is 3 bases for V and 4 bases for J, with a gap of 7 bases between the germline ends. CDR1 is given as DFQATT and CDR2 as SNEGSKA, both from the germline V gene (reference sequence). The instrument was an Illumina HiSeq 1500. TCRdb's own reprocessing of the public reads used fastp at Q25 and MiXCR and kept productive beta chains. Identical CDR3 protein sequences are pooled into one entry, listed with their most common genes and DNA. The table for this sample lists hundreds of thousands of distinct CDR3 sequences; approximately 24% of them were counted only once. Approximately 8% of the sample lies in the top ten.

The data originate from a study of T cell repertoires in cytomegalovirus infection (dated by TCRdb to about 2019). The study in broad terms: Donor HLA type was relevant to the analysis, because carriage of CMV infection together with the matching HLA type was indicated by public TCR beta signatures. The paper's findings and limits, for the study overall: The ex vivo response was dominated by HLA-C-restricted CMV-specific TCR beta clonotypes, which also provided the single most frequent clonotype in two of eight donors. Carriers of CMV infection plus the relevant HLA type were discriminated by the cumulative frequency of public TCR beta family members in the study cohort and in an independent approximately 360-donor cohort.

This receptor was taken from a human donor in good health (CMV status not recorded). Some clones in this sample may be carry-over from other donors' samples. The sequencing input was CD8+ T cells from PBMCs. Recombination joined TRBV20-1 with TRBJ2-1, with no reliable assignment of the D segment. The sequenced DNA is TGCAGTGCTAGTAAAGGGTACAATGAGCAGTTCTTC. It codes for CSASKGYNEQFF.